These 22 T cell receptor beta chains were sequenced from one sample in a study of blood T cells in healthy people across ages. Alongside a J-beta primer mix, a sample-barcoded 5' primer served in a second PCR lasting about 7 to 12 cycles. From the 5' RACE reads, TCRdb called clonotypes with MiXCR, one entry per CDR3 protein. This sample has around 1.5 million distinct CDR3 sequences, with 59% found just once. Sequencing was done on a sample of blood. These TCRs come from a young man in good health.

This chain connects TRBV20-1 to TRBJ2-1; 9 positions match TRBD2. Germline loops: CDR1 DFQATT, CDR2 SNEGSKA (reference sequence). V trimming: 5 bases; J trimming: 7 bases; junction bases outside the gene matches: 12. This CDR3 is built from 15 residues. The CDR3 spells CSALWGGLAYNEQFF. CDR3 DNA sequence: TGCAGTGCTCTTTGGGGGGGACTAGCTTATAATGAGCAGTTCTTC.

The chain joins TRBV12-3 or TRBV12-4 to TRBJ2-1; the D is unclear. Deletions cut 5 bases from V and 0 bases from J, with 14 bases between. This CDR3 comprises 16 residues. The CDR3 protein is CASSPTQYRSYNEQFF. The CDR3 DNA is TGTGCCAGCAGTCCGACACAGTACCGCTCCTACAATGAGCAGTTCTTC.

The chain uses TRBV10-3 and TRBJ1-1; maybe TRBD1 (5 bases). V lost 4 bases to trimming and J lost 2 bases, with 14 bases between them. Germline loops: CDR1 ENHRY, CDR2 SYGVKD. The CDR3 runs 15 residues. The CDR3 sequence is CAISGAGRTNTEAFF. The CDR3, as DNA: TGTGCCATCAGTGGGGCAGGGAGGACTAACACTGAAGCTTTCTTT.

This clonotype was detected only a few times. V is TRBV14 and J is TRBJ1-1; D is ambiguous. CDR3 length equals 16 residues. V lost 3 bases to trimming and J lost 2 bases, with 16 bases between them. Germline V gives CDR1 SGHDN, CDR2 FVKESK. The CDR3 loop reads CASSQAAWGSNTEAFF. CDR3 bases: TGTGCCAGCAGCCAGGCCGCGTGGGGATCTAACACTGAAGCTTTCTTT.

The genes are TRBV10-3 and TRBJ2-1; 11 bases are a match to TRBD2. The CDR3 length is 16 residues. Trimming removed 4 bases from V and 4 bases from J; junction bases left unmatched: 6. The germline CDR1 and CDR2 sequences are ENHRY and SYGVKD. CDR3 coding DNA: TGTGCCATCAGTGGGCCCGGGACTAGCGGATACAATGAGCAGTTCTTC. Amino acid sequence: CAISGPGTSGYNEQFF.

The chain carries TRBV5-6 and TRBJ1-1; 10 positions match TRBD1. Trimming at V came to 3 bases and at J to 1 base, leaving 3 bases not matched to a gene. CDR1 and CDR2 from the germline V gene are SGHDT and YYEEEE. There are 15 residues in the CDR3. CDR3 amino acids: CASSWDRGWNTEAFF. In nucleotides, the CDR3 is TGTGCCAGCAGCTGGGACAGGGGATGGAACACTGAAGCTTTCTTT.

J is TRBJ2-5 and V is TRBV7-9, with D perhaps TRBD1 or TRBD2 (5 bases each). The DNA end favors TRBJ2-7, so the J call may be wrong. The germline gives CDR1 SEHNR, CDR2 FQNEAQ (reference sequence). CDR3 length: 13 amino acids. DNA for the CDR3: TGTGCCAGCAGCTTCAGTTCGGGGCACGAGCAGTACTTC. It is translated as CASSFSSGHEQYF.

The chain recombines TRBV7-9 with TRBJ1-2; D unresolved. Trimming left V 3 bases short and J 11 bases short, with 16 bases between. This CDR3 region has 13 residues. The germline V gene encodes CDR1 SEHNR and CDR2 FQNEAQ (reference sequence). CDR3: CASSFGPRGKYTF. The CDR3, as DNA: TGTGCCAGCAGCTTTGGACCCCGGGGTAAATACACCTTC.

Remarks on this clonotype: One end of the junction varies from germline; a read error may be responsible. This chain connects TRBV7-8 to TRBJ2-2; 7 bases map to TRBD1. CDR3 size: 16 residues. In germline, CDR1 is SGHVS, CDR2 FQNEAQ. The CDR3 region is CASSRRTGINTGEPFF. The CDR3 region has the DNA TGTGCCAGCAGCCGGAGGACAGGCATAAACACCGGGGAGCCGTTTTTT.

The chain combines TRBV5-1 with TRBJ2-1, with D possibly being TRBD1 or TRBD2 (5 bases each). Germline values: CDR1 SGHRS, CDR2 YFSETQ. This CDR3 is 14 amino acids long. With 1 base removed from V and 5 bases from J, the gap between germline ends came to 10 bases. DNA of the CDR3: TGCGCCAGCAGCTTGTGGGGACCGCACAATGAGCAGTTCTTC. The encoded protein is CASSLWGPHNEQFF.

In DNA form, the CDR3 reads TGTGCCAGCAGCTTGGTTCAGGGCGGGGGTGAAGCTTTCTTT. Translation gives CASSLVQGGGEAFF. The chain uses TRBV7-6 and TRBJ1-1; a possible D gene is TRBD1 (5 bases). Germline lookup yields CDR1 SGHVS and CDR2 FNYEAQ. Trimming took 3 bases from V and 7 from J, leaving 15 bases between them. The CDR3 sequence is 14 residues long.

Concerning this clonotype: Mismatch with germline at one junction end may stem from a read error. The chain couples TRBV4-1 to TRBJ2-5; possibly TRBD1 for D (6 bases). The CDR3 covers 16 residues. Germline CDR1 and CDR2: MGHRA and YSYEKL. The CDR3, as DNA: TGCGCCAGCAGCCAAGATCAGGGGACCTACCAAGGGACCCAGTACTTC. Its protein product is CASSQDQGTYQGTQYF.

J is TRBJ2-3 and V is TRBV5-1, with D maybe TRBD2 (5 bases). The CDR3 totals 21 residues. Trimming shortened V by 3 bases and J by 6 bases, and 35 bases separated the two germline ends. Germline V gene lookup returns CDR1 SGHRS and CDR2 YFSETQ. The CDR3 reads CASSSPRPPFLRNATGDTQYF. CDR3 nucleotide sequence: TGCGCCAGCAGCTCCCCCCGACCCCCTTTTCTGAGAAATGCAACGGGGGATACGCAGTATTTT.

The chain joins TRBV20-1 to TRBJ1-1, with a weak D call TRBD1 (5 bases). This CDR3 contains 14 residues. The V and J ends lost 4 bases and 2 bases respectively, with 14 bases between them. Germline values: CDR1 DFQATT, CDR2 SNEGSKA (reference sequence). The CDR3 DNA follows: TGCAGTGCTACGCTAAGGGGCCGTAACACTGAAGCTTTCTTT. The encoded protein is CSATLRGRNTEAFF.

This chain connects TRBV6-6 to TRBJ2-3; the D gene is possibly TRBD2 (5 bases). The length of the CDR3 is 16 residues. V was pared by 5 bases and J by 5 bases, with 20 bases between. From germline, CDR1 is MNHNY and CDR2 SVGAGI (reference sequence). CDR3 in DNA: TGTGCCAGCAGTCAGAAGTCTAGACTAAGAGAAGATACGCAGTATTTT. Encoded protein: CASSQKSRLREDTQYF.

The rearrangement links TRBV27 to TRBJ1-5, with D perhaps matching TRBD1 (6 bases). Trimming removed 4 bases at V and 3 bases at J, with 13 bases between. Germline V gene data show CDR1 as MNHEY and CDR2 as SMNVEV (reference sequence). The CDR3 has 15 residues. The CDR3 is CASSSRTAINQPQHF. CDR3 nucleotides: TGTGCCAGCAGTTCCCGGACAGCTATCAATCAGCCCCAGCATTTT.

This clonotype has only a few counts. V is TRBV4-1 and J is TRBJ2-7, with D possibly TRBD1 on 6 matching bases. The CDR3 has 15 residues. Germline CDR1 and CDR2: MGHRA and YSYEKL. V was trimmed by 0 bases and J by 3 bases, leaving 12 bases between them. The CDR3, as DNA: TGCGCCAGCAGCCAAGATCCCCCGGACAGCTACGAGCAGTACTTC. Protein sequence: CASSQDPPDSYEQYF.

This clonotype was detected a few times. The genes are TRBV7-9 and TRBJ1-2; TRBD1 is a possible D gene (6 bases). There are 14 residues in the CDR3. V lost 5 bases and J 5 bases, leaving 15 bases between the germline ends. Germline lookup yields CDR1 SEHNR and CDR2 FQNEAQ (reference sequence). CDR3 protein: CASSKPGVTYGYTF. The CDR3 DNA is TGTGCCAGCAGCAAACCAGGGGTAACATATGGCTACACCTTC. Complete variable domain (other parts from reference TRBV7-9 and TRBJ1-2): DTGVSQNPRHKITKRGQNVTFRCDPISEHNRLYWYRQTLGQGPEFLTYFQNEAQLEKSRLLSDRFSAERPKGSFSTLEIQRTEQGDSAMYLCASSKPGVTYGYTFGSGTRLTVV.

The J gene is TRBJ2-3, the V gene TRBV20-1, with D tentatively TRBD2 (5 bases). In germline, CDR1 is DFQATT, CDR2 SNEGSKA (reference sequence). V was shortened by 6 bases and J by 1 base, with 14 bases between the two germline ends. The CDR3 loop spans 14 amino acids. DNA for the CDR3: TGCAGTGCAGGAGGTAGTAAGGGCACAGATACGCAGTATTTT. Translated: CSAGGSKGTDTQYF.

This clonotype was seen more than once but under ten times. The chain has TRBV7-2 and TRBJ2-1; 12 nucleotides match TRBD2. The germline V gene encodes CDR1 SGHTA and CDR2 FQGNSA. The CDR3 loop spans 15 amino acids. The V and J ends lost 7 bases and 6 bases, in that order; junction bases with no gene match: 7. The CDR3 DNA sequence: TGTGCCAGCACCGTAACTAGCGGGAGGTTCAATGAGCAGTTCTTC. Its translation is CASTVTSGRFNEQFF. Drawing the rest from reference TRBV7-2 and TRBJ2-1, the complete variable domain is GAGVSQSPSNKVTEKGKDVELRCDPISGHTALYWYRQSLGQGLEFLIYFQGNSAPDKSGLPSDRFSAERTGGSVSTLTIQRTQQEDSAVYLCASTVTSGRFNEQFFGPGTRLTVL.

The genes are TRBV5-1 and TRBJ1-2; no clear D. Germline V gives CDR1 SGHRS, CDR2 YFSETQ. V was clipped by 4 bases and J by 7 bases, with 20 bases between them. The CDR3 is made up of 15 amino acids. The CDR3 region is CASSPTTGKTGGYTF. CDR3 bases: TGCGCCAGCAGCCCGACAACTGGAAAAACGGGTGGCTACACCTTC.

The chain combines TRBV5-6 with TRBJ1-2; no clear D. This CDR3 region has 13 residues. V was cut by 6 bases and J by 4 bases, with 13 bases left in between. Germline CDR1 is SGHDT and CDR2 is YYEEEE. CDR3 sequence reads: CASMRRAFYGYTF. CDR3 nucleotides: TGTGCCAGCATGCGGAGGGCCTTCTATGGCTACACCTTC.